The text below deals with one T cell receptor beta chain. Its matching antigen is unknown. This sample was included in a study of T cells in Graves' hyperthyroidism and ophthalmopathy. Germline lookup yields CDR1 SGHVS and CDR2 FQNEAQ. V shed 5 bases and J shed 14 bases, with 19 bases lying between them. This CDR3 contains 14 residues. Graves' hyperthyroidism without ophthalmopathy progression within 18 months was termed stable. Clinical symptoms, serum thyroxine and TRAb, thyroid ultrasound and orbital computed tomography were used for the diagnoses. The TCR beta CDR3 regions underwent amplification using RNA transcripts as the source. Carried out on the TCR CDR3, a first-round RT-PCR used the HTBI primer set. TCRdb processed the multiplex PCR reads anew with MiXCR; each CDR3 protein has one entry. In the table there are some 720,000 distinct CDR3 sequences, less than 20% of which are singletons. General observations from the study: The model made its ophthalmopathy prediction, and onset followed a median about 5.9 months later. Separating ophthalmopathy from stable hyperthyroidism was achieved by a 13 V-J model.

The clonotype originates from a man aged 18 to 30 with Graves' hyperthyroidism. Sequenced material: blood. The chain links TRBV7-8 to TRBJ1-6; D not certain. The CDR3 loop is CASSELLGSTSLHF. CDR3 bases: TGTGCCAGCAGCGAACTCCTAGGGTCTACGTCCCTCCACTTT.